A single sample is the source of the 20 T cell receptor beta chains below, sequenced in a study of human T cells and chemical hapten exposure. A single record per CDR3 protein comes from TCRdb applying MiXCR to the RACE reads. This table has about 84,000 distinct CDR3 sequences, about 10% appearing once. Regarding time point: patch test 2, 6 weeks after DPC sensitization. Specified treatment: therapeutic diphenylcyclopropenone sensitization with weekly scalp DPC. The sequenced sample was whole blood, obtained in connection with sensitization to the hapten diphenylcyclopropenone (DPC). All receptors derive from a woman aged 45-65 years with alopecia areata. Some clones in this sample may be carry-over from other donors' samples.

There are many counts of this clonotype. The chain links TRBV7-2 to TRBJ2-2; D gene unclear. Germline V lookup: CDR1 SGHTA, CDR2 FQGNSA. The CDR3 consists of 14 residues. Deletions cut 5 bases from V and 2 bases from J, with 9 bases between. CDR3 bases: TGTGCCAGCAGCCCGCTCCTAAACACCGGGGAGCTGTTTTTT. Its protein is CASSPLLNTGELFF.

This clonotype has only a few counts. CDR3 residues: CASSLDPEETQYF. In DNA, the CDR3 is TGCGCCAGCAGCTTGGACCCAGAGGAGACCCAGTACTTC. V usage is TRBV5-1 and J usage is TRBJ2-5; D is unclear. V shed 0 bases and J shed 5 bases, with 8 bases lying between them. The germline CDR1 and CDR2 sequences are SGHRS and YFSETQ. The CDR3 consists of 13 residues.

The V and J genes are TRBV6-6 and TRBJ1-6, with TRBD1 matching 8 bases. CDR1 and CDR2 from the germline V gene are MNHNY and SVGAGI (reference sequence). After removal of 5 bases from V and 8 bases from J, the junction contained 8 bases not matched to a gene. The CDR3 has 15 amino acids. CDR3 amino acids: CASSDRGQSDSPLHF. In DNA, the CDR3 is TGTGCCAGCAGTGACAGGGGACAGTCGGATTCACCCCTCCACTTT.

The sample holds a few counts of this clonotype. The chain recombines TRBV11-2 with TRBJ2-4; 7 bases fit TRBD2. The V and J ends lost 4 bases and 7 bases, in that order; junction bases with no gene match: 10. The CDR3 is made up of 15 amino acids. CDR1 is SGHAT and CDR2 is FQNNGV in the germline V gene. This chain's CDR3 is CASSSPGLGVNIQYF. CDR3 coding DNA: TGTGCCAGCAGCTCGCCCGGACTAGGCGTGAACATTCAGTACTTC.

This clonotype was observed a few times. The genes are TRBV20-1 and TRBJ1-2; 9 bases line up with TRBD1. The CDR3 is made up of 14 amino acids. Germline V gene data show CDR1 as DFQATT and CDR2 as SNEGSKA (reference sequence). The CDR3 spells CRQSAGTGNYGYTF. The CDR3 nucleotides read TGCAGACAATCTGCCGGGACAGGGAATTATGGCTACACCTTC.

This clonotype occurred a few times. The J gene is TRBJ1-1, the V gene TRBV29-1; perhaps TRBD1 as D (6 bases). Germline CDR1 reads SQVTM; CDR2 reads ANQGSEA. This CDR3 contains 11 residues. V was clipped by 4 bases and J by 6 bases, with 9 bases between them. DNA for the CDR3: TGCAGCGTTGCCAGGGGATCTGAAGCTTTCTTT. Amino acid sequence: CSVARGSEAFF. Drawing the rest from reference TRBV29-1 and TRBJ1-1, the complete variable domain is SAVISQKPSRDICQRGTSLTIQCQVDSQVTMMFWYRQQPGQSLTLIATANQGSEATYESGFVIDKFPISRPNLTFSTLTVSNMSPEDSSIYLCSVARGSEAFFGQGTRLTVV.

This clonotype was counted many times. The chain has TRBV28 and TRBJ2-3, with D possibly matching TRBD2 (6 bases). Per germline, CDR1 MDHEN and CDR2 SYDVKM. This CDR3 spans 15 amino acids. Between the trimmed V and J ends, which lost 2 bases and 0 bases, there was a span of 9 bases. The CDR3, as DNA: TGTGCCAGCAGTTTAATGGGGGGTAGCACAGATACGCAGTATTTT. This gives the protein CASSLMGGSTDTQYF.

The CDR3 DNA reads TGTGCCTGGAGAAAACAGACCTTCTATAATTCACCCCTCCACTTT. It encodes CAWRKQTFYNSPLHF. The chain recombines TRBV30 with TRBJ1-6; D is uncertain. The germline CDR1 and CDR2 sequences are GTSNPN and SVGIG (reference sequence). This CDR3 contains 15 residues. The V end was cut by 3 bases, the J end by 3 bases, with 12 bases between.

This chain uses TRBV6-6 with TRBJ1-2; no definite D call. CDR1 MNHNY and CDR2 SVGAGI come from the germline V gene (reference sequence). The CDR3 loop spans 13 amino acids. V shed 0 bases and J shed 6 bases, with 8 bases lying between them. DNA of the CDR3: TGTGCCAGCAGTTACTCTTCGAAGAATGGCTACACCTTC. Its protein product is CASSYSSKNGYTF.

This clonotype showed up many times. The J gene is TRBJ1-1, the V gene TRBV29-1; 9 bases fit TRBD1. Germline CDR1 and CDR2: SQVTM and ANQGSEA. There are 13 residues in the CDR3. Trimming took 4 bases from V and 5 from J; bases not matched to a gene: 5. The DNA of the CDR3 is TGCAGCGTTGTAATCGGACAGGGGACTGAAGCTTTCTTT. It is translated as CSVVIGQGTEAFF.

This clonotype has just a few counts. The V call is TRBV5-1, the J call TRBJ1-1, with 8 bases fitting TRBD1. This CDR3 has 15 amino acids. Per the germline V gene, CDR1 is SGHRS and CDR2 is YFSETQ. The V gene end was trimmed by 3 bases and the J gene end by 6 bases; junction bases not matched to a gene: 10. The CDR3 here is CASSYSDRVGPEAFF. In DNA, the CDR3 is TGCGCCAGCAGCTACTCGGACAGGGTCGGTCCTGAAGCTTTCTTT.

This clonotype came up many times. This chain joins TRBV5-4 and TRBJ2-7; 10 bases align to TRBD2. Germline trimming cut 4 bases from V and 2 bases from J; bases unmatched to any gene: 3. The CDR3 extends over 14 amino acids. Germline CDR1 is SGHNT and CDR2 is YYREEE (reference sequence). CDR3 in amino acids: CASSKAGGPYEQYF. The CDR3 region has the DNA TGTGCCAGCAGCAAAGCGGGAGGGCCCTACGAGCAGTACTTC.

This clonotype has ten or more counts. V and J are TRBV5-1 and TRBJ1-2, with TRBD1 matching over 7 bases. V lost 0 bases and J lost 2; bases outside the gene matches: 7. The CDR3 is made up of 16 amino acids. Germline values: CDR1 SGHRS, CDR2 YFSETQ. The DNA for the CDR3 is TGCGCCAGCAGCTTGGCCCGTCAGGGGGAAAACTATGGCTACACCTTC. It codes for CASSLARQGENYGYTF.

The chain employs TRBV28 and TRBJ2-3; D is ambiguous. Germline V lookup: CDR1 MDHEN, CDR2 SYDVKM. The CDR3 is made up of 14 amino acids. Deletions cut 2 bases from V and 4 bases from J, with 10 bases between. The CDR3 reads CASSLVGIADTQYF. The CDR3, as DNA: TGTGCCAGCAGTTTAGTGGGGATCGCAGATACGCAGTATTTT.

The sample holds many counts of this clonotype. The chain combines TRBV20-1 with TRBJ2-3; D is possibly TRBD2 (6 bases). Deletions cut 1 base from V and 2 bases from J, with 16 bases between. This CDR3 contains 16 residues. Germline lookup yields CDR1 DFQATT and CDR2 SNEGSKA (reference sequence). CDR3 nucleotide sequence: TGCAGTGCTAGAGTGCCCGAGCGGGTGCTCACAGATACGCAGTATTTT. Translated: CSARVPERVLTDTQYF.

This clonotype was counted many times. V is TRBV20-1 and J is TRBJ2-7; 12 bases align to TRBD2. This CDR3 comprises 16 residues. The V gene end was trimmed by 0 bases and the J gene end by 2 bases; junction bases not matched to a gene: 5. The germline V gene has CDR1 DFQATT and CDR2 SNEGSKA (reference sequence). In DNA, the CDR3 is TGCAGTGCTAGAGATCCGACTAGCGGGAGTGCCTACGAGCAGTACTTC. It yields the protein CSARDPTSGSAYEQYF.

This clonotype was seen ten or more times. The genes are TRBV11-2 and TRBJ2-1; TRBD1 aligns across 8 bases. Per the germline V gene, CDR1 is SGHAT and CDR2 is FQNNGV. V trimming: 4 bases; J trimming: 6 bases; junction bases outside the gene matches: 2. This CDR3 has 13 amino acids. The CDR3 DNA sequence: TGTGCCAGCAGCTCGACAGGGGCCAATGAGCAGTTCTTC. Protein sequence: CASSSTGANEQFF.

The chain couples TRBV7-2 to TRBJ2-3, with D uncertain. CDR1 SGHTA and CDR2 FQGNSA come from the germline V gene. This CDR3 contains 15 residues. Trimming took off 5 bases at V and 0 bases at J, with 12 bases between the two ends. CDR3 residues: CASSPRTPSTDTQYF. The CDR3 nucleotides are TGTGCCAGCAGCCCCAGGACCCCGAGCACAGATACGCAGTATTTT.

The chain is built from TRBV12-3 or TRBV12-4 and TRBJ1-5; D is unclear. The V and J ends lost 2 bases and 3 bases respectively, with 11 bases between them. CDR3 length: 15 amino acids. Here the CDR3 reads CASSLQRRANQPQHF. For the CDR3, the DNA is TGTGCCAGCAGTTTACAGCGTCGAGCCAATCAGCCCCAGCATTTT.

This clonotype was detected ten times or more. This chain links TRBV5-8 with TRBJ2-3; 11 positions agree with TRBD1. The length of the CDR3 is 16 residues. V was pared by 3 bases and J by 3 bases, with 6 bases of the junction left unmatched. Germline CDR1 and CDR2: SGHTS and YDEGEE. The CDR3 nucleotides are TGTGCCAGCAGCTCGGACAGGGGGCGAGCAACAGATACGCAGTATTTT. Residues: CASSSDRGRATDTQYF.